Listed below are T cell receptor beta chains from one sample, sequenced in a study of blood T cell repertoires in COVID-19. Some clones are missing from TCRdb's copy, which holds only in-frame ones; the method was immunoSEQ multiplex PCR. This sample has some 110,000 clones, with approximately 84% found just once. Sequencing input: peripheral blood. These receptors all stem from a man between 40 and 49 years old with acute or convalescent COVID-19. Both conserved end residues are trimmed from each CDR3.

>TRBJ2-1|TRBV25-1
ASSQAPGEQF
>TRBJ1-1|TRBV12-3/TRBV12-4
ASSLRGKTEAF
>TRBJ2-1|TRBV4-3
ASSQRAGGYNEQF
>TRBJ2-7|TRBV28
ASSPWTSGSNEQY
>TRBJ2-3|TRBV7-3
ASSAGTSGRVDTQY
>TRBJ2-3|TRBV28
ASSLLPSTSTDTQY
>TRBJ2-7|TRBV6-5
ASSIGPGPSEQY
>TRBJ2-1|TRBV11-3
ASSLWTGGGSDEQF
>TRBJ2-1|TRBV30
ACSEGTSSYNEQF
>TRBJ1-1|TRBV6-1
ASSDPGRVGYTEAF
>TRBJ2-3|TRBV9
ASTGLAGGLLTDTQY
>TRBJ2-1|TRBV3-1/TRBV3-2
ASSQEASGTPEQF
>TRBJ2-7|TRBV3-1/TRBV3-2
ASSQSPKAIPY
>TRBJ2-3|TRBV4-2
ASSPATGTGGPDTQY
>TRBJ1-4|TRBV14
ASSQGQYGLGEKLF
>TRBJ2-7|TRBV5-1
ASSSTGYPYEQY
>TRBJ1-5|TRBV28
ASSEQRGRQPQH
>TRBJ2-5|TRBV25-1
ASSPSSRRGTH
>TRBJ2-2|TRBV28
ASRDSNTGELF
>TRBJ1-2|TRBV3-1/TRBV3-2
ASSHRDRGYGYT
>TRBJ2-1|TRBV7-9
ASSLGLAGGTEQF
>TRBJ2-3|TRBV7-2
ASSPQGTSNTDTQY
>TRBJ2-1|TRBV24-1
ATSPGQGFNEQF
>TRBJ1-5|TRBV15
ATSRDRGARDQPQH
>TRBJ1-6|TRBV19
ASSRTGARSYNSPLH
>TRBJ2-1|TRBV18
ASSPGLAGPQDNEQF
>TRBJ1-2|TRBV7-2
ASSLRGTGRYGYT
>TRBJ2-7|TRBV29-1
SVMGLAVYEQY
>TRBJ2-3|TRBV7-2
ASSHLQRTDTQY
>TRBJ1-2|TRBV6-5
ASSYSGVASYGYT
>TRBJ1-5|TRBV7-8
ASRRTGGGNQPQH
>TRBJ1-5|TRBV6-4
AVRDCNQPQH
>TRBJ2-1|TRBV9
ASSDGTYNEQF